The 9 T cell receptor beta chains presented below share a single source sample, sequenced in a study of blood T cells in healthy people across ages. The use of a sample-barcoded 5' primer and a J-beta primer mix characterized a second PCR of roughly 6 to 11 cycles. TCRdb itself ran the 5' RACE reads through MiXCR, one entry per CDR3 protein. The table lists hundreds of thousands of distinct CDR3 sequences, approximately 55% of them singletons, with about 42% in the top ten. The sequencing input was blood. The receptor set was obtained from an elderly man in good health.

The chain carries TRBV3-1 and TRBJ2-7; D call uncertain. From germline, CDR1 is LGHDT and CDR2 YNNKEL (reference sequence). Trimming took 4 bases from V and 0 from J, leaving 13 bases between them. The CDR3 loop spans 15 amino acids. In nucleotides, the CDR3 is TGTGCCAGCAGCCGGCTAGGTACCGACTCCTACGAGCAGTACTTC. This sequence encodes CASSRLGTDSYEQYF.

The chain is built from TRBV9 and TRBJ2-7, with TRBD1 as a possible D gene (5 bases). Trimming stripped 3 bases from V and 3 bases from J, with 10 bases between. This CDR3 spans 13 amino acids. Looked up from germline, CDR1 is SGDLS and CDR2 is YYNGEE. The CDR3 sequence: CASSGGSFYEQYF. The CDR3 DNA is TGTGCCAGCAGCGGGGGCAGTTTCTACGAGCAGTACTTC.

The genes are TRBV20-1 and TRBJ2-7, with 12 positions matching TRBD2. The CDR3 runs to 19 residues. With 0 bases clipped from V and 3 bases from J, the junction kept 15 bases outside the gene matches. CDR1 is DFQATT and CDR2 is SNEGSKA in the germline V gene (reference sequence). CDR3 loop: CSARDRGPQLAGGHYEQYF. In DNA, the CDR3 is TGCAGTGCTAGAGATCGGGGCCCCCAACTAGCGGGAGGACACTACGAGCAGTACTTC.

The chain joins TRBV3-1 to TRBJ1-1; perhaps TRBD1 as D (5 bases). The CDR3 loop spans 14 amino acids. CDR1 LGHDT and CDR2 YNNKEL come from the germline V gene (reference sequence). The V gene lost 2 bases and the J gene lost 5 bases, with 12 bases spanning the gap. CDR3 DNA: TGTGCCAGCAGCCAACCGGGACCCCAAACTGAAGCTTTCTTT. The encoded protein is CASSQPGPQTEAFF.

This chain joins TRBV5-1 and TRBJ2-1, with 8 nucleotides matching TRBD2. The J call could be wrong; TRBJ2-7 is a better fit for the DNA end. The germline gives CDR1 SGHRS, CDR2 YFSETQ. The CDR3 covers 17 residues. The chain's CDR3 is CASSLGLAGPSYNEQYF. Written as DNA, the CDR3 is TGCGCCAGCAGCTTGGGTCTAGCGGGCCCCTCCTACAATGAGCAGTACTTC.

This clonotype was observed a few times. The rearrangement uses TRBV7-2 and TRBJ2-1; D remains unclear. The CDR3 contains 16 residues. V gave up 1 base and J gave up 7 bases, with 17 bases separating them. Germline CDR1 is SGHTA and CDR2 is FQGNSA. Here the CDR3 reads CASSLVVAWASNEQFF. CDR3 DNA sequence: TGTGCCAGCAGCTTAGTAGTAGCTTGGGCCTCGAATGAGCAGTTCTTC.

This clonotype has only a few counts. This rearrangement joins TRBV12-3 or TRBV12-4 to TRBJ2-1; 14 bases map to TRBD2. The CDR3 extends over 17 amino acids. V trimming: 3 bases; J trimming: 9 bases; junction bases outside the gene matches: 10. The CDR3 here is CASSFKGLAGALGEQFF. CDR3 sequence (DNA): TGTGCCAGCAGTTTTAAGGGACTAGCGGGAGCTTTGGGTGAGCAGTTCTTC.

This clonotype was recorded once. The genes are TRBV10-3 and TRBJ2-1; no clear D gene. The CDR3 contains 13 residues. Germline V CDR1 and CDR2: ENHRY, SYGVKD. Trimming cost V 3 bases and J 3 bases, with 6 bases left between them. CDR3 nucleotides: TGTGCCATCAGTGACGGACGCTACAATGAGCAGTTCTTC. Protein sequence: CAISDGRYNEQFF.

The chain has TRBV29-1 and TRBJ2-7, with D tentatively TRBD2 (6 bases). CDR1 SQVTM and CDR2 ANQGSEA come from the germline V gene. The V end lost 7 bases, the J end lost 2 bases, and 12 bases lay between the germline ends. The CDR3 loop spans 12 amino acids. The CDR3, as DNA: TGCAGCGGGGGACTTTCCCCCTACGAGCAGTACTTC. It is translated as CSGGLSPYEQYF.